This record looks at one T cell receptor (beta chain) sequence and its context. Its specificity is unknown. This specimen belongs to a study of CD4 T cells in relation to SARS-CoV-2 and coronaviruses. General study findings and limits: No crossreactivity against non-spike viral proteins was tested here. No donor gave both pre-pandemic and post-infection samples. SARS-CoV-2-driven expansion was significantly weaker in crossreactive than monoreactive clones.

Deep TCR-beta sequencing used DNA from uncultured naive and memory CD4+ T cells. Using immunoSEQ multiplex PCR, the repertoire was profiled, and TCRdb retains in-frame clones only, with some absent. Here the sample spans about 64,000 clones, 94% being singletons. The unexposed donors gave CD4+ T cells in about 2011-2018, prior to COVID-19. CDR3 length: 16 residues. Unmatched junction bases numbered 5, after V lost 2 bases and J lost 1 base. Germline V gene sequence: CDR1 LNHDA, CDR2 SQIVND (reference sequence). This TCR came from a human donor in good health. The chain employs TRBV19 and TRBJ2-3; TRBD2 agrees at 8 bases. Sequenced: naive CD4+ T cells from PBMCs. Stated subset: naive CD4+ T cells isolated by negative enrichment. CDR3 residues: CASSILAGRGTDTQYF. In DNA form, the CDR3 reads TGTGCCAGTAGTATATTAGCGGGACGGGGCACAGATACGCAGTATTTT.